A selection of T cell receptor beta chains follows, all from one sample in a study of blood T cells in healthy people across ages. One entry per CDR3 protein, called by TCRdb with MiXCR from the 5' RACE reads. The sample records about 640,000 distinct CDR3 sequences, under 65% being singletons. Source material: blood. The receptors shown here come from a man aged 55 to 69 in good health. Both conserved end residues are part of each CDR3. A D gene is named only where the DNA matches it firmly. The size of a clone is reported for some rows only, either as once, few or many, or as a class for expanded clones.

V gene,clone size,J gene,D gene,CDR3 protein,CDR3 DNA
TRBV6-6,NA,TRBJ2-7,NA,CASSPTSKPQYF,TGTGCCAGCAGCCCGACTAGTAAACCCCAGTACTTC
TRBV20-1,few,TRBJ1-6,NA,CSARPSAGGSLHF,TGCAGTGCTAGACCCAGCGCCGGCGGGTCCCTCCACTTT
TRBV7-9,once,TRBJ2-5,NA,CASSFSVRQGTQYF,TGTGCCAGCAGCTTCAGCGTCAGGCAAGGGACCCAGTACTTC
TRBV9,NA,TRBJ2-5,TRBD2,CASSVGPGTNRETQYF,TGTGCCAGCAGCGTAGGTCCCGGGACTAACCGAGAGACCCAGTACTTC
TRBV27,NA,TRBJ1-1,NA,CASSALQGYTEAFF,TGTGCCAGCAGTGCCTTACAGGGTTACACTGAAGCTTTCTTT
TRBV5-6,few,TRBJ2-7,NA,CASTREVRGYEQYF,TGTGCCAGCACCCGGGAAGTCAGGGGCTACGAGCAGTACTTC
TRBV5-1,NA,TRBJ2-7,NA,CASGSAGQRPYEQYF,TGCGCCAGCGGATCCGCGGGACAGAGGCCCTACGAGCAGTACTTC
TRBV6-5,NA,TRBJ1-4,NA,CASGTGNEKLFF,TGTGCCAGCGGTACAGGGAATGAAAAACTGTTTTTT
TRBV7-2,many,TRBJ2-7,NA,CASSSPIESDRDFYEQYF,TGTGCCAGCAGCTCACCCATAGAAAGCGACAGAGACTTTTACGAGCAGTACTTC
TRBV6-2/TRBV6-3,NA,TRBJ2-2,NA,CASSRDSNTGELFF,TGTGCCAGCAGTCGGGACTCGAACACCGGGGAGCTGTTTTTT
TRBV4-2,NA,TRBJ2-1,TRBD2,CASSQVSASGGTQQFF,TGTGCCAGCAGCCAAGTTTCGGCTAGCGGGGGAACTCAGCAGTTCTTC
TRBV28,NA,TRBJ2-5,NA,CASSLSGAQETQYF,TGTGCCAGCAGTTTGTCGGGGGCACAAGAGACCCAGTACTTC
TRBV7-2,few,TRBJ2-7,TRBD2,CASSPAGLVYEQYF,TGTGCCAGCAGCCCGGCGGGACTAGTGTACGAGCAGTACTTC
TRBV4-2,NA,TRBJ1-2,NA,CASSQDSGEYTF,TGTGCCAGCAGCCAAGACAGCGGGGAATACACCTTC
TRBV7-9,NA,TRBJ2-5,NA,CASSSRRLRQETQYF,TGTGCCAGCAGCTCCAGACGGCTGCGGCAAGAGACCCAGTACTTC
TRBV20-1,NA,TRBJ2-3,NA,CSASTALGTDTQYF,TGCAGTGCTTCAACCGCCCTCGGCACAGATACGCAGTATTTT
TRBV12-3/TRBV12-4,few,TRBJ1-1,NA,CATKKDPNTEAFF,TGTGCCACCAAGAAAGACCCGAACACTGAAGCTTTCTTT
TRBV7-2,NA,TRBJ2-3,NA,CASSFGNSGARTDTQYF,TGTGCCAGCAGCTTTGGGAATTCAGGGGCCCGCACAGATACGCAGTATTTT
TRBV24-1,once,TRBJ2-3,NA,CATSDWRGQGDTQYF,TGTGCCACCAGTGATTGGAGGGGGCAGGGAGATACGCAGTATTTT
TRBV6-1,NA,TRBJ2-1,TRBD1,CASSEYGTGLYNEQFF,TGTGCCAGCAGTGAATACGGGACAGGGCTCTACAATGAGCAGTTCTTC
TRBV25-1,NA,TRBJ1-2,NA,CATQERARYGYTF,TGTGCCACACAGGAGAGGGCTCGGTATGGCTACACCTTC
TRBV7-8,NA,TRBJ2-7,NA,CASSPILDRTYEQYF,TGTGCCAGCAGCCCCATACTCGACAGGACCTACGAGCAGTACTTC
TRBV20-1,NA,TRBJ1-1,TRBD1,CSAPGQGSEAFF,TGCAGTGCACCCGGACAGGGCTCTGAAGCTTTCTTT
TRBV14,NA,TRBJ1-6,NA,CASSQGTPGISPLHF,TGTGCCAGCAGCCAGGGGACTCCTGGGATTTCACCCCTCCACTTT
TRBV5-1,NA,TRBJ2-1,TRBD1,CASSLALGGAEQFF,TGCGCCAGCAGCTTGGCTTTAGGGGGCGCTGAGCAGTTCTTC
TRBV6-2/TRBV6-3,few,TRBJ2-1,NA,CASSDTGPQFF,TGTGCCAGCAGTGACACGGGACCCCAGTTCTTC
TRBV11-2,NA,TRBJ1-1,NA,CASSPGTPGEAFF,TGTGCCAGCAGCCCCGGGACGCCGGGTGAAGCTTTCTTT
TRBV4-2,NA,TRBJ2-7,TRBD1,CASSQDTGGSYEQYF,TGTGCCAGCAGCCAAGACACAGGGGGCTCCTACGAGCAGTACTTC
TRBV4-1,NA,TRBJ2-5,TRBD2,CASSQDSREAGGHKDEQYF,TGCGCCAGCAGCCAAGATTCGCGGGAAGCGGGGGGCCACAAAGATGAGCAGTACTTC
TRBV6-6,NA,TRBJ2-1,NA,CASSQGQGSYEQFF,TGTGCCAGCAGCCAGGGGCAGGGCTCCTACGAGCAGTTCTTC
TRBV5-1,NA,TRBJ2-7,NA,CASSLSPTGVGYEQYF,TGCGCCAGCAGCTTATCACCGACGGGAGTAGGATACGAGCAGTACTTC
TRBV7-8,NA,TRBJ2-1,TRBD2,CASSLAGASGGAHEQFF,TGTGCCAGCAGCTTAGCGGGGGCTAGCGGGGGGGCCCATGAGCAGTTCTTC
TRBV5-1,NA,TRBJ1-6,NA,CASSSGQRDSPLHF,TGCGCCAGCAGCTCCGGACAGAGAGATTCACCCCTCCACTTT
TRBV15,NA,TRBJ2-5,TRBD2,CATSRRLAGATGNEQYF,TGTGCCACCAGCAGACGGTTAGCGGGGGCTACGGGGAATGAGCAGTACTTC
TRBV24-1,NA,TRBJ2-1,TRBD2,CATRDPAGDNPNEQFF,TGTGCCACCCGGGACCCAGCGGGGGATAATCCAAATGAGCAGTTCTTC
TRBV18,NA,TRBJ2-3,TRBD2,CASSPRAGDTQYF,TGTGCCAGCTCACCACGAGCGGGGGATACGCAGTATTTT
TRBV20-1,NA,TRBJ2-7,TRBD2,CSAGAGGYEQYF,TGCAGTGCTGGGGCGGGAGGTTACGAGCAGTACTTC
TRBV20-1,NA,TRBJ2-2,NA,CSAAPGSNTGELFF,TGCAGTGCTGCGCCGGGGTCGAACACCGGGGAGCTGTTTTTT
TRBV6-1,NA,TRBJ2-4,TRBD2,CASSAGTSGVLAKNIQYF,TGTGCCAGCAGTGCCGGGACTAGCGGGGTTTTAGCCAAAAACATTCAGTACTTC
TRBV29-1,few,TRBJ2-3,NA,CSVEDWGVSDTQYF,TGCAGCGTTGAAGATTGGGGTGTGTCAGATACGCAGTATTTT
TRBV6-6,NA,TRBJ1-5,TRBD1,CASSYKEGQPSNQPQHF,TGTGCCAGCAGTTACAAAGAGGGACAGCCATCCAATCAGCCCCAGCATTTT
TRBV5-1,NA,TRBJ2-2,NA,CASSLGLAGELFF,TGCGCCAGCAGCTTGGGACTAGCCGGGGAGCTGTTTTTT
TRBV6-5,NA,TRBJ2-3,NA,CASSLGFTSTDTQYF,TGTGCCAGCAGTTTGGGGTTTACTAGCACAGATACGCAGTATTTT
TRBV11-2,NA,TRBJ2-5,NA,CASSPTGLGETQYF,TGTGCCAGCAGTCCTACAGGACTGGGAGAGACCCAGTACTTC
TRBV24-1,NA,TRBJ2-5,TRBD1,CATRAETGTDSQETQYF,TGTGCCACCAGGGCGGAGACCGGGACAGACTCCCAAGAGACCCAGTACTTC
TRBV12-3/TRBV12-4,NA,TRBJ1-1,TRBD1,CASRDRANTEAFF,TGTGCCAGCAGAGACAGGGCTAACACTGAAGCTTTCTTT
TRBV4-1,NA,TRBJ2-7,NA,CASSQIPGESYEQYF,TGTGCCAGCAGCCAAATCCCAGGGGAGTCCTACGAGCAGTACTTC
TRBV2,NA,TRBJ1-6,NA,CASSQDSRSSPLHF,TGTGCCAGCAGCCAGGACAGTAGGAGTTCACCCCTCCACTTT
TRBV6-5,NA,TRBJ2-3,TRBD2,CASSAGLAGVDTQYF,TGTGCCAGCAGCGCGGGGCTAGCGGGGGTAGATACGCAGTATTTT
TRBV12-3/TRBV12-4,NA,TRBJ2-2,NA,CASSPAGNTGELFF,TGTGCCAGCAGTCCGGCGGGGAACACCGGGGAGCTGTTTTTT
TRBV28,many,TRBJ1-1,NA,CASSLRRLMNTEAFF,TGTGCCAGCAGTTTACGGCGGCTAATGAACACTGAAGCTTTCTTT
TRBV29-1,NA,TRBJ2-1,NA,CSVVRIALNEQFF,TGCAGCGTTGTTCGCATAGCCCTGAATGAGCAGTTCTTC
TRBV3-1,NA,TRBJ1-1,TRBD1,CASSQVAGTANTEAFF,TGTGCCAGCAGCCAAGTGGCGGGGACAGCAAACACTGAAGCTTTCTTT